This T cell receptor beta chain is from a study of T cell repertoires in aging, cancer and after chemotherapy. Study in general: Paired samples before and after chemotherapy came from glioblastoma patients receiving temozolomide-based therapy.

TCR beta rearrangements were amplified from peripheral blood genomic DNA. V was clipped by 5 bases and J by 5 bases; unmatched bases: 3. This CDR3 spans 13 amino acids. From germline, CDR1 is SEHNR and CDR2 FQNEAQ (reference sequence). Rearranged V-D-J TRB sequences were amplified with a mixed TRB-A/B primer pool. One entry per CDR3 protein results from TCRdb running MiXCR on the multiplex PCR reads. The table records about 21,000 distinct CDR3 sequences, approximately 40% of them present only once. The receptor was derived from a human donor with a solid tumor. The chain employs TRBV7-9 and TRBJ1-2; TRBD1 matches 9 bases. Sample: blood. The CDR3 here is CASSQDRGYGYTF. Here the CDR3 DNA reads TGTGCCAGCAGCCAGGACAGGGGTTATGGCTACACCTTC.